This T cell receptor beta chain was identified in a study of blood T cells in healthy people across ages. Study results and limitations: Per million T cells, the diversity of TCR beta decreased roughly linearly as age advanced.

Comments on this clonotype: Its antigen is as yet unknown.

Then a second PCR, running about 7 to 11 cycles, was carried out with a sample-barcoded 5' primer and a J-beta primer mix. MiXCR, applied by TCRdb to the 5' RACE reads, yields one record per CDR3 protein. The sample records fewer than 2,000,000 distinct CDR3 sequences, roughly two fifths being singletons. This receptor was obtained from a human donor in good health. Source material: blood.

CDR3 sequence (DNA): TGTGCCAGCAGTTTAGGTATCCAGGGTGGCTACACCTTC. It translates to CASSLGIQGGYTF. V and J are TRBV27 and TRBJ1-2; weak D call: TRBD1 (5 bases). The CDR3 is made up of 13 amino acids. The germline V and J ends were trimmed by 2 bases and 7 bases, with 11 bases remaining between them. Germline values: CDR1 MNHEY, CDR2 SMNVEV (reference sequence).